A single sample gave rise to the 2 T cell receptor beta chains below, sequenced in a study of T-cell memory formation after mild COVID-19. TCRdb called the 5' RACE reads again in MiXCR, with one record for every CDR3 protein. The profile shows about 110,000 distinct CDR3 sequences, around 17% of them singletons. Sequenced: PBMCs or a T cell subset sorted from them (not recorded which). The origin of the receptors is a man aged 18 to 35 who had mild COVID-19 (a few samples of this study predate the infection). Cell type and time point are not known.

The CDR3 DNA reads as TGTGCCAGCAGCCAGAAAAAGGGCAGCACAGATACGCAGTATTTT. It translates to CASSQKKGSTDTQYF. The chain combines TRBV4-2 with TRBJ2-3, with D unclear. In germline, CDR1 is LGHNA, CDR2 YNFKEQ. CDR3 length: 15 residues. V was pared by 3 bases and J by 0 bases, with 10 bases between.

The chain uses TRBV11-2 and TRBJ2-3; tentatively, D is TRBD2 (5 bases). Trimming stripped 6 bases from V and 4 bases from J, with 11 bases between. Germline V lookup: CDR1 SGHAT, CDR2 FQNNGV. The CDR3 has 13 residues. The CDR3 DNA is TGTGCCAGCAGTCCCGCGGGCTCAGATACGCAGTATTTT. Translated: CASSPAGSDTQYF. Based on the CDR3 plus reference TRBV11-2 and TRBJ2-3, the full variable domain is EAGVAQSPRYKIIEKRQSVAFWCNPISGHATLYWYQQILGQGPKLLIQFQNNGVVDDSQLPKDRFSAERLKGVDSTLKIQPAKLEDSAVYLCASSPAGSDTQYFGPGTRLTVL.